The clone carrying this TCR beta chain has just one count. The antigen is not known. An end of the junction does not agree with germline; a read error may underlie this. Germline V CDR1 and CDR2: LGHNA, YSLEER. The CDR3 is made up of 16 amino acids. These data come from a study of tumor-infiltrating lymphocytes in primary liver carcinoma. Study findings and constraints: Researchers found tumor-adjacent and tumor-blood pairs overlapped less than tumor region pairs. Representation across all five tumor regions was limited to only about 7.5-24% of top clones. A significantly higher top-250-clone fraction was recorded for tumors than for blood (p = 0.039).

For each extraction, RNA and DNA were obtained together from around 18-30 mg of unsorted bulk tissue. Five separate regions of each tumor underwent sampling. A primer in the constant region served to generate TCR beta cDNA from around 500 ng of total RNA. For TCR beta, libraries were produced by three nested multiplex PCR rounds using slightly modified ARM-PCR. A C-beta reverse primer and TRBV1-TRBV30 forward primers served in each of the first two PCR rounds, at about 9 cycles apiece. MiXCR, run by TCRdb on the multiplex PCR reads, gives a single entry per CDR3 protein. The data contain about 50,000 distinct CDR3 sequences, over 65% of them singletons.

The clonotype was recovered from a man aged 35-49 years with primary liver carcinoma and hepatitis B virus infection. Sequencing used liver tumor tissue from sampling region 5. As for subset: tumor region T5, tumor centre. The rearrangement links TRBV4-3 to TRBJ1-6; D remains unclear. The CDR3: CAISQAQTVDNSSLHF. As DNA, the CDR3 is TGTGCCATCAGCCAAGCACAAACCGTCGATAATTCATCCCTCCACTTT.